The 23 T cell receptor beta chains below all came from one sample that was sequenced in a study of CD8 T cells in ankylosing spondylitis. TCRdb reanalysed the 5' RACE reads using MiXCR and keeps one entry per CDR3 protein. This sample has about 350,000 distinct CDR3 sequences; 20% to 25% occur once, and the top ten carry roughly 14%. Source material: blood, either unsorted or a sorted T cell fraction (not recorded which). The receptors shown here come from a male donor with ankylosing spondylitis or in good health (not recorded which).

The V gene is TRBV7-9, the J gene TRBJ2-7; maybe TRBD1 (6 bases). This CDR3 is 14 amino acids long. With 0 bases removed from V and 5 bases from J, the gap between germline ends came to 11 bases. CDR1 and CDR2 from the germline V gene are SEHNR and FQNEAQ (reference sequence). CDR3 residues: CASSLAGRGHEQYF. As DNA, the CDR3 is TGTGCCAGCAGCTTAGCGGGCAGGGGCCACGAGCAGTACTTC.

This rearrangement joins TRBV27 to TRBJ2-3; 9 bases fit TRBD1. In germline, CDR1 is MNHEY, CDR2 SMNVEV (reference sequence). The CDR3 is 16 residues long. V was clipped by 6 bases and J by 4 bases; unmatched bases: 11. In DNA form, the CDR3 reads TGTGCCAGCAGCCGAACCGGGACAGGGTTAGCAGATACGCAGTATTTT. Protein product: CASSRTGTGLADTQYF.

The chain couples TRBV4-1 to TRBJ2-1; possibly TRBD1 for D (6 bases). The germline V gene encodes CDR1 MGHRA and CDR2 YSYEKL. There are 17 residues in the CDR3. V was shortened by 2 bases and J by 6 bases, with 20 bases between the two germline ends. DNA for the CDR3: TGCGCCAGCAGCCAAACTCCGACAGGAGACCTCATCAATGAGCAGTTCTTC. Protein sequence: CASSQTPTGDLINEQFF.

This clonotype was counted a few times. The CDR3 spells CASSYGQGPSYEQYF. As DNA, the CDR3 is TGTGCCAGCAGTTATGGACAGGGGCCTTCCTACGAGCAGTACTTC. V is TRBV3-1 and J is TRBJ2-7; 9 bases match TRBD1. V gave up 6 bases and J gave up 1 base; unmatched junction bases: 7. Germline CDR1 LGHDT, CDR2 YNNKEL (reference sequence). The CDR3 consists of 15 residues.

The V and J genes are TRBV7-8 and TRBJ2-7, with D possibly TRBD2 on 7 matching bases. Germline V CDR1 and CDR2: SGHVS, FQNEAQ. V lost 5 bases, J lost 4 bases, and 21 bases lay in between. This CDR3 has 16 residues. CDR3 nucleotides: TGTGCCAGCAGCCTACCCTGGGGGGGCAGGCCTTACGAGCAGTACTTC. Translated, it gives CASSLPWGGRPYEQYF.

The V gene is TRBV9, the J gene TRBJ2-5; D is tentatively TRBD1 or TRBD2 (5 bases each). Germline CDR1 SGDLS, CDR2 YYNGEE. V lost 3 bases to trimming and J lost 4 bases, with 16 bases between them. This CDR3 contains 15 residues. CDR3 DNA sequence: TGTGCCAGCAGCGGGGACGGCGGCCCCCCAGAGACCCAGTACTTC. It is translated as CASSGDGGPPETQYF.

This clonotype was counted between two and nine times. The gene calls are TRBV12-5 and TRBJ2-2; D may correspond to TRBD1 or TRBD2 (5 bases each). V dropped 5 bases and J dropped 1 base, with 11 bases sitting between them. From germline, CDR1 is LGHNT and CDR2 FRNRAP. The CDR3 runs to 15 residues. The CDR3 bases are TGTGCTAGTGGTGCCGGGACGGTGAACACCGGGGAGCTGTTTTTT. Translation gives CASGAGTVNTGELFF.

This clonotype came up a few times. In DNA form, the CDR3 reads TGTGCCAGCAGATATTCAGACGACGGCTACGAGCAGTACTTC. It specifies CASRYSDDGYEQYF. The J gene is TRBJ2-7, the V gene TRBV25-1; D not certain. CDR1 MGHDK and CDR2 SYGVNS come from the germline V gene. Trimming took off 6 bases at V and 3 bases at J, with 15 bases between the two ends. The CDR3 covers 14 residues.

The V gene is TRBV27, the J gene TRBJ2-1, with a tentative D call TRBD2 (7 bases). The CDR3 is 17 residues long. The ends were cut back, 2 bases at V and 3 bases at J, with 17 bases in the middle. From germline, CDR1 is MNHEY and CDR2 SMNVEV (reference sequence). The CDR3 bases are TGTGCCAGCAGTTTAGTGGGGGGGCGTAATTACTACAATGAGCAGTTCTTC. Encoded protein: CASSLVGGRNYYNEQFF.

The chain couples TRBV12-3 or TRBV12-4 to TRBJ2-7; D unclear. V shed 3 bases and J shed 5 bases, with 14 bases lying between them. There are 14 residues in the CDR3. CDR3: CASSFRLRWDEQYF. CDR3 nucleotide sequence: TGTGCCAGCAGTTTTAGGTTGAGGTGGGACGAGCAGTACTTC.

The chain is built from TRBV7-8 and TRBJ2-5, with TRBD2 matching 13 bases. There are 16 residues in the CDR3. Germline V gene data show CDR1 as SGHVS and CDR2 as FQNEAQ. J gave up 3 bases and V 5 bases, and 6 bases lay outside the gene matches. The CDR3 DNA reads as TGTGCCAGCAGCCCTCGGACTAGCGGGGGAGAAGAGACCCAGTACTTC. The encoded protein is CASSPRTSGGEETQYF.

The chain combines TRBV7-9 with TRBJ2-4; D remains unclear. The CDR3 runs to 13 residues. V was pared by 2 bases and J by 1 base, with 3 bases between. The germline gives CDR1 SEHNR, CDR2 FQNEAQ (reference sequence). CDR3 sequence reads: CASSLPAKNIQYF. DNA for the CDR3: TGTGCCAGCAGCTTACCCGCCAAAAACATTCAGTACTTC. Full variable domain (outside the CDR3, taken from reference TRBV7-9 and TRBJ2-4): DTGVSQNPRHKITKRGQNVTFRCDPISEHNRLYWYRQTLGQGPEFLTYFQNEAQLEKSRLLSDRFSAERPKGSFSTLEIQRTEQGDSAMYLCASSLPAKNIQYFGAGTRLSVL.

The rearrangement links TRBV7-8 to TRBJ2-7, with 7 bases fitting TRBD2. V lost 1 base, J lost 2 bases, and 5 bases stayed unmatched. This CDR3 spans 15 amino acids. Germline V CDR1 and CDR2: SGHVS, FQNEAQ. The CDR3 loop is CASSLDPGGTYEQYF. The CDR3 DNA sequence: TGTGCCAGCAGCTTAGACCCGGGGGGAACCTACGAGCAGTACTTC.

V is TRBV27 and J is TRBJ1-1; no reliable D call. The CDR3 has 14 amino acids. V lost 4 bases and J 1 base, leaving 10 bases between the germline ends. Germline V CDR1 and CDR2: MNHEY, SMNVEV (reference sequence). The CDR3: CASSSPDGNTEAFF. The CDR3 DNA is TGTGCCAGCAGTTCACCCGACGGGAACACTGAAGCTTTCTTT.

This clonotype has a handful of counts. The chain is built from TRBV12-3 or TRBV12-4 and TRBJ1-1; D is unclear. V was cut by 7 bases and J by 0 bases, with 12 bases left in between. The length of the CDR3 is 14 residues. The CDR3 reads CASTLTALNTEAFF. The CDR3 DNA is TGTGCCAGCACCCTAACAGCGTTGAACACTGAAGCTTTCTTT.

Concerning this clonotype itself: A junction end diverges from the germline sequence, so it may reflect a read error. The chain links TRBV11-3 to TRBJ1-3; the D gene is possibly TRBD1 (6 bases). Germline CDR1 reads SGHNT; CDR2 reads YENEEA. This CDR3 region has 16 residues. The CDR3 here is CASTSTGTPSGNTMYF. The CDR3 nucleotides are TGTGCCAGCACCTCAACCGGGACACCATCTGGAAACACCATGTATTTT.

The gene calls are TRBV12-3 or TRBV12-4 and TRBJ2-2, with D perhaps TRBD2 (6 bases). This CDR3 contains 15 residues. V lost 6 bases, J lost 0 bases, and 11 bases lay in between. In nucleotides, the CDR3 is TGTGCCAGCAGGGGGACTTCTCCGAACACCGGGGAGCTGTTTTTT. Translation: CASRGTSPNTGELFF.

This clonotype was counted a few times. This chain connects TRBV20-1 to TRBJ2-7; D perhaps matches TRBD2 (6 bases). The CDR3 has 13 residues. Trimming pared 4 bases from V and 1 base from J, leaving 11 bases between. The germline CDR1 and CDR2 sequences are DFQATT and SNEGSKA (reference sequence). CDR3 protein: CSATPTRSYEQYF. The CDR3 DNA follows: TGCAGTGCTACTCCGACTAGGTCCTACGAGCAGTACTTC.

This clonotype was counted a few times. The V gene is TRBV12-3 or TRBV12-4, the J gene TRBJ2-7; TRBD2 agrees at 8 bases. The V and J ends lost 3 bases and 7 bases, in that order; junction bases with no gene match: 14. This CDR3 is built from 16 residues. The CDR3 here is CASSFPPRGGPQEQYF. The DNA of the CDR3 is TGTGCCAGCAGTTTTCCCCCCCGGGGGGGCCCTCAGGAGCAGTACTTC.

The chain is built from TRBV3-1 and TRBJ2-1; D possibly matches TRBD1 or TRBD2 (5 bases each). CDR3 length: 19 residues. Germline lookup yields CDR1 LGHDT and CDR2 YNNKEL (reference sequence). The germline V and J ends were trimmed by 0 bases and 1 base, with 19 bases remaining between them. This chain's CDR3 is CASSQDTTGDGGSYNEQFF. CDR3 nucleotides: TGTGCCAGCAGCCAAGATACAACTGGAGATGGGGGTTCCTACAATGAGCAGTTCTTC.

The genes are TRBV19 and TRBJ2-7; 9 nucleotides align to TRBD1. Germline V gene sequence: CDR1 LNHDA, CDR2 SQIVND (reference sequence). Trimming at V came to 5 bases and at J to 0 bases, leaving 8 bases not matched to a gene. The CDR3 covers 16 residues. CDR3 protein: CASSEGQGIASYEQYF. In DNA form, the CDR3 reads TGTGCCAGTAGTGAAGGACAGGGGATCGCCTCCTACGAGCAGTACTTC.

A few counts support this clonotype. This chain connects TRBV2 to TRBJ2-7; no firm D call. Germline V lookup: CDR1 SNHLY, CDR2 FYNNEI. With 1 base removed from V and 5 bases from J, the gap between germline ends came to 6 bases. The CDR3 consists of 12 residues. CDR3 loop: CASSEVVNEQYF. DNA for the CDR3: TGTGCCAGCAGTGAAGTGGTCAACGAGCAGTACTTC.

This rearrangement joins TRBV7-9 to TRBJ2-1; TRBD1 matches 8 bases. Germline V gene sequence: CDR1 SEHNR, CDR2 FQNEAQ (reference sequence). CDR3 length: 16 amino acids. Trimming at V came to 5 bases and at J to 8 bases, leaving 14 bases not matched to a gene. CDR3 DNA sequence: TGTGCCAGCAGCGTATCAAACGGACAGGGCAGATATGAGCAGTTCTTC. Its protein is CASSVSNGQGRYEQFF.